The next 14 T cell receptor beta chains were all read from a single sample in a study of regulatory T cells in long-lasting Graves disease. The time point is: newly diagnosed GD, antithyroid drugs for less than 3 months. Scientists built the TCR library using RNA that was extracted from PBMCs. Library construction for TCR beta used iRepertoire HTBI primers and Arm-PCR of CDR3 regions. A single record per CDR3 protein comes from TCRdb applying MiXCR to the multiplex PCR reads. Of around 500,000 distinct CDR3 sequences listed, approximately 12% are singletons. This sample also appeared in a second study, on T cells in Graves' hyperthyroidism and ophthalmopathy.

The sample consisted of peripheral blood mononuclear cells (PBMCs), taken at new diagnosis, from a patient treated with antithyroid drugs. The receptors come from a man younger than 45 with Graves disease.

This clonotype showed up many times. The chain combines TRBV29-1 with TRBJ1-1; no definite D call. The CDR3 extends over 12 amino acids. V was shortened by 4 bases and J by 0 bases, with 6 bases between the two germline ends. Germline CDR1 reads SQVTM; CDR2 reads ANQGSEA. CDR3 DNA: TGCAGCGTTGTTTACCTGAACACTGAAGCTTTCTTT. Translated, it gives CSVVYLNTEAFF.

The chain recombines TRBV6-2 or TRBV6-3 with TRBJ2-2; D gene ambiguous. The CDR3 sequence is 14 residues long. Germline CDR1 MNHEY, CDR2 SVGEGT. V was trimmed by 0 bases and J by 6 bases, leaving 8 bases between them. The CDR3 region has the DNA TGTGCCAGCAGTTACTCGGTGGTAGCCGGGGAGCTGTTTTTT. Protein product: CASSYSVVAGELFF.

The V call is TRBV29-1, the J call TRBJ2-3, with 7 bases aligning to TRBD2. CDR1 and CDR2 (germline): SQVTM, ANQGSEA. This CDR3 has 14 amino acids. Losses at the gene ends were 5 bases for V and 1 base for J; bases not matched to a gene: 6. The CDR3 nucleotides read TGCAGCGTTCGGGAGGCGAAGGGCACAGATACGCAGTATTTT. Translating it yields CSVREAKGTDTQYF.

As to this clonotype: At one end, the junction sequence differs from germline, possibly due to a read error. V and J are TRBV5-1 and TRBJ1-3, with a tentative D call TRBD1 (5 bases). Germline loops: CDR1 SGHRS, CDR2 YFSETQ. This CDR3 comprises 15 residues. CDR3 region: CASSGGGYSGNTIYF. The CDR3 nucleotides read TGTGCCAGCAGCGGGGGGGGATACTCTGGAAACACCATATATTTT.

This clonotype has ten or more counts. The chain joins TRBV27 to TRBJ2-2; 9 nucleotides agree with TRBD2. Trimming at V came to 7 bases and at J to 4 bases, leaving 13 bases not matched to a gene. Looked up from germline, CDR1 is MNHEY and CDR2 is SMNVEV (reference sequence). The CDR3 runs 17 residues. CDR3 in amino acids: CASTRLAAPSGTGELFF. The CDR3 DNA is TGTGCCAGCACAAGACTAGCGGCCCCTTCGGGCACCGGGGAGCTGTTTTTT.

Comment on this clonotype: This may come from a read error, since a much larger clone is one base off. The chain couples TRBV27 to TRBJ2-7; D assignment may be TRBD1 or TRBD2 (6 bases each). CDR1 is MNHEY and CDR2 is SMNVEV in the germline V gene (reference sequence). The CDR3 totals 14 residues. CDR3 region: CPSSEEQGGHEQYF. The CDR3 nucleotides are TGTCCCAGCAGTGAGGAACAGGGAGGCCACGAGCAGTACTTC.

This clonotype was picked up a small number of times. The chain is built from TRBV10-3 and TRBJ2-2, with 12 bases that match TRBD2. This CDR3 has 15 amino acids. The J segment lost 5 bases and the V segment lost 8 bases, leaving 6 bases of the junction unmatched. Germline CDR1 and CDR2: ENHRY and SYGVKD. The CDR3 coding sequence is TGTGCCATCCCTACTAGCGGGAGGTTAACCGGGGAGCTGTTTTTT. Translating gives CAIPTSGRLTGELFF.

As regards this clonotype: A far bigger clonotype differs at one base, so this is likely a read error. In this CDR3 the conserved last residue, phenylalanine or tryptophan, is missing, so a read error is likely. This rearrangement joins TRBV6-2 or TRBV6-3 to TRBJ1-4; D ambiguous. This CDR3 is 15 amino acids long. Trimming shortened V by 5 bases and J by 0 bases, and 10 bases separated the two germline ends. CDR1 is MNHEY and CDR2 is SVGEGT in the germline V gene. Written as DNA, the CDR3 is TGTGCCAGCAGTGAGCAAGATGCAACTAATGAAAAACTGTTTTCT. This codes for CASSEQDATNEKLFS.

Remarks on this clonotype: A much more abundant neighbour one base away suggests this may be a read error. V and J are TRBV6-2 or TRBV6-3 and TRBJ2-3, with 12 bases matching TRBD2. The CDR3 loop spans 15 amino acids. CDR1 is MNHEY, CDR2 SVGEGT, per germline. The CDR3 coding sequence is TGTGCCGGCAGTGCCCTAGCGGGAGGGGCAGATACGCAGTATTTT. It codes for CAGSALAGGADTQYF.

Ten or more counts support this clonotype. V usage is TRBV6-1 and J usage is TRBJ2-1, with D unclear. Germline CDR1 and CDR2: MNHNS and SASEGT. The CDR3 totals 11 residues. The V end was cut by 3 bases, the J end by 8 bases, with 5 bases between. For the CDR3, the DNA is TGTGCCAGCAGTGATTGGGATGAGCAGTTCTTC. Protein: CASSDWDEQFF.

There are many counts of this clonotype. V is TRBV28 and J is TRBJ1-2; D remains unclear. This CDR3 is 10 amino acids long. Germline-derived CDR1 and CDR2 are MDHEN and SYDVKM. Trimming cost V 8 bases and J 4 bases, with 5 bases left between them. The CDR3 region is CASWGYGYTF. The CDR3 DNA follows: TGTGCCAGCTGGGGCTATGGCTACACCTTC.

Only a few counts were recorded for this clonotype. The rearrangement joins TRBV20-1 to TRBJ2-7, with 9 nucleotides matching TRBD2. After removal of 0 bases from V and 3 bases from J, the junction contained 6 bases not matched to a gene. Germline CDR1 DFQATT, CDR2 SNEGSKA (reference sequence). This CDR3 has 15 amino acids. The CDR3 DNA follows: TGCAGTGCTAGAGATGACCTAGCGGGATACTACGAGCAGTACTTC. This translates into CSARDDLAGYYEQYF.

The table lists this clonotype with many counts. CDR3 DNA: TGCGCCAGCAGCTTGGAGGAAGGGGTGACGCAGTATTTT. Encoded protein: CASSLEEGVTQYF. The V and J genes are TRBV5-1 and TRBJ2-3; possible D gene TRBD1, 5 bases. Germline CDR1 is SGHRS and CDR2 is YFSETQ. Between the trimmed V and J ends, which lost 0 bases and 9 bases, there was a span of 11 bases. There are 13 residues in the CDR3.

This clonotype was seen a handful of times. The DNA for the CDR3 is TGTGCCAGCAGCCAAGACGGACTGCTTTTAAGAGGGGCCAACGTCCTGACTTTC. Protein: CASSQDGLLLRGANVLTF. The chain employs TRBV3-1 and TRBJ2-6; D is possibly TRBD2 (5 bases). There are 18 residues in the CDR3. Trimming cost V 0 bases and J 4 bases, with 16 bases left between them. Per germline, CDR1 LGHDT and CDR2 YNNKEL (reference sequence).